This record covers a single TCR beta chain. In the same sample, other DNA sequences code for this CDR3. These data come from a study of T cell responses to AZD1222 COVID-19 vaccine. The CDR3 sequence is 15 residues long. The J segment lost 4 bases and the V segment lost 0 bases, leaving 3 bases of the junction unmatched. Germline V lookup: CDR1 SGDLS, CDR2 YYNGEE. The method was immunoSEQ multiplex PCR; TCRdb's version includes in-frame clones alone and lacks a portion of them. This sample carries some 110,000 clones, roughly nine tenths of them seen once, and the ten largest clones take about two fifths.

This specimen consisted of peripheral blood, obtained 28 days after the second AZD1222 dose. The sequence derives from an adult who received the AZD1222 COVID-19 vaccine. This chain joins TRBV9 and TRBJ2-2, with 7 bases matching TRBD2. CDR3 loop: CASSVATGGTGELFF. As DNA, the CDR3 is TGTGCCAGCAGCGTAGCTACGGGGGGCACCGGGGAGCTGTTTTTT.